Below, one T cell receptor (beta chain) is given with its context. Its antigen is unknown. No much larger clone is present one base from it, and per-base qualities are unavailable. The record originates from a study of blood T cell repertoires in COVID-19 (TCRdb year 2020). Some background on the complete study: Samples covering the acute and convalescent phases of COVID-19 were provided by collaborators in the United States, Italy and Spain. The prospective study material was composed of cDNA or gDNA derived from T cells, B-cell-depleted T cells, or PBMCs. The dataset comprised deeply sampled blood TCRbeta repertoires from subjects exposed to, actively infected with, or recovered from COVID-19. A freely available public database, intended as a resource for researchers studying the immune response to SARS-CoV-2, is where the repertoires were released. Samples were obtained from the ongoing ImmuneRACE study (first 160 participants) and from about 1,300 subjects provided by 6 global collaborators. Nearly every sample came with metadata listing a de-identified subject ID, COVID-19 status, age in years and sex. Where available, HLA class I and class II types were obtained from metadata supplied by the sample provider rather than from assay-based typing. Here is what the overall study found, with its caveats: The quantity of clinical and demographic metadata differed by source and by participant and was supplied without curation.

The collaborating institutions used their own protocols to collect whole blood in K2EDTA tubes. For TCRbeta analysis, collaborator samples were shipped as frozen whole blood, as isolated PBMCs, or as DNA extracted from either sample type. CDR1 and CDR2 are read off the germline V gene as SGHAT and FQNNGV. A distance of 6 bases separates the germline ends of V and J, which lose 0 bases and 3 bases respectively. Including cysteine and phenylalanine, the CDR3 has 13 amino acids. The DNA shown is the 39-base CDR3, in frame from base 1. TCRbeta CDR3 regions were amplified from genomic DNA using the immunoSEQ Assay, a bias-controlled multiplex PCR. The study's processing was this. Nucleated cell counts per sample were estimated from amplification of reference gene primers within the assay. To quantify the absolute abundance of each unique TCRbeta CDR3 rearrangement, sequence reads were collapsed and filtered. For each sample, productive Simpson clonality was calculated by taking the square root of Simpson's diversity index across productive rearrangements. Held by TCRdb, this immuneACCESS table contains in-frame sequences only and omits some clones. Under half of the omission traces to an unresolved V gene where checked; the cause of the rest is unknown. V, J and clone size are those of that table, while D and trimming were read from the DNA. This sample is represented by about 19,000 clones; approximately 88% of them were singletons. The ten largest clones capture more than 3% of the sample.

This TCR was sampled from a human donor in a cohort sampled during active COVID-19. Sequencing was done on a sample of peripheral blood. This chain is built from TRBV11-2 and TRBJ2-7; no D gene is confidently identified. The sequenced DNA: TGTGCCAGCAGCTTAGATGGCTTCTACGAGCAGTACTTC. The translation is CASSLDGFYEQYF.